Sequencing of this TCR beta chain was carried out in a study of blood T cell repertoires in COVID-19. About the research overall: Whether acute or convalescent, the COVID-19 samples came from the United States, Italy and Spain.

The CDR3 covers 16 residues. The V gene's germline CDR1 is LNHDA and CDR2 SQIVND (reference sequence). The V segment lost 6 bases and the J segment 3 bases; nucleotides outside the gene matches: 10. Generated by immunoSEQ multiplex PCR, the TCRdb table keeps only in-frame clones and is missing some. Among more than 120,000 clones listed, roughly 80% were seen once. This TCR came from a human donor in a cohort sampled during active COVID-19. The J gene is TRBJ1-5, the V gene TRBV19; 8 nucleotides line up with TRBD1. What was sequenced was peripheral blood. CDR3 protein: CASSLATGGFNQPQHF. CDR3 sequence (DNA): TGTGCCAGTAGCCTAGCAACAGGGGGTTTCAATCAGCCCCAGCATTTT.